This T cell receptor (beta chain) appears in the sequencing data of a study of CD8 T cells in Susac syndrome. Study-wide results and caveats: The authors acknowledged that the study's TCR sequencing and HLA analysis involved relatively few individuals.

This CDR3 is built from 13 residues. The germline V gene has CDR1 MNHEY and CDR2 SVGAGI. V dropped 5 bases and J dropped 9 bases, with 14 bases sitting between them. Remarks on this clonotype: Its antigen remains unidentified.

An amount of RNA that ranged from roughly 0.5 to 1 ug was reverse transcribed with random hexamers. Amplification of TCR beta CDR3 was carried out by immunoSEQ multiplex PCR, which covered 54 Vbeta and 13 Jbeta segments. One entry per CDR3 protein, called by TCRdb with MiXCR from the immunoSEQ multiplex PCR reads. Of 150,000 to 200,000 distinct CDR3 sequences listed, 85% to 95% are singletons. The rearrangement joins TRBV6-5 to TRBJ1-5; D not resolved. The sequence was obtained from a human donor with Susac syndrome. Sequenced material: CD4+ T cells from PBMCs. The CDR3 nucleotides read TGTGCCAGCAGTAGCCGACTTGGAAGGCCCCAGCATTTT. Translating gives CASSSRLGRPQHF.